This paragraph covers one TCR beta chain sequence. The sample originates from a study of cytomegalovirus exposure and HLA in healthy donors. PCR used 60 Vbeta primers and 13 Jbeta primers. TCRdb's table, derived via immunoSEQ multiplex PCR, lists solely in-frame clones and lacks some. The data hold roughly 150,000 clones, with approximately 83% observed a single time. In germline, CDR1 is SEHNR, CDR2 FQNEAQ (reference sequence). V was shortened by 5 bases and J by 0 bases, with 10 bases between the two germline ends. The CDR3 is 14 residues long. V gene TRBV7-9 combines with J gene TRBJ2-5; D gene ambiguous. The receptor's source is a male donor in good health and CMV-seronegative. What was sequenced was PBMCs. The CDR3 loop reads CASSLRRDQETQYF. As DNA, the CDR3 is TGTGCCAGCAGCCTCCGACGGGACCAAGAGACCCAGTACTTC.